The 14 T cell receptor beta chains reported below all come from one sample, sequenced in a study of CXCR3-negative and CXCR3-positive naive CD8 T cells. For these TCRs, the target antigens are not known. The authors prepared UMI-labeled TRB cDNA libraries by 5' RACE. Reprocessing the 5' RACE reads, TCRdb reports a single entry for every CDR3 protein and omits DNA. Recorded for this sample: some 50,000 distinct CDR3 sequences. Study results and limitations: When CXCR3-positive naive cells were set against CXCR3-negative naive cells, the former had more hydrophobic TRB CDR3s.

The sequenced sample was naive CXCR3+ CD8+ T cells from blood. Subset given: CD45RO-CCR7+CD27+CD95- naive CD8+ T cells expressing CXCR3 (TNR3+). All receptors derive from a human donor in good health. Some clones in this sample may be carry-over from other donors' samples.

V is TRBV6-5 and J is TRBJ2-3; lacking DNA, the TRBD1 call made by TCRdb goes unchecked. The CDR3 has 17 residues. Germline CDR1 is MNHEY and CDR2 is SVGAGI. This chain's CDR3 is CASSQDRQGAFTDTQYF.

The CDR3 here is CASSLISGISLIDEQFF. This chain links TRBV11-2 with TRBJ2-1; TCRdb's assignment of TRBD1 cannot be checked, as there is no DNA. CDR1 is SGHAT, CDR2 FQNNGV, per germline. The CDR3 covers 17 residues.

The chain links TRBV25-1 to TRBJ2-1; without DNA, the TCRdb call of TRBD2 cannot be checked. This CDR3 comprises 13 residues. Germline-derived CDR1 and CDR2 are MGHDK and SYGVNS. CDR3 residues: CASSGGIHNEQFF.

The chain joins TRBV7-3 to TRBJ1-1; the D call of TRBD1 rests on TCRdb alone, since no DNA is present to check it. CDR3 length: 15 amino acids. Per germline, CDR1 SGHTA and CDR2 FQGTGA. CDR3 amino acids: CASSPYGGMNTEAFF.

The chain uses TRBV29-1 and TRBJ2-5; TCRdb picks TRBD2, but there is no DNA to check that call. Germline CDR1 is SQVTM and CDR2 is ANQGSEA. The CDR3 runs to 14 residues. The CDR3 region is CSVELAGGPETQYF.

The rearrangement links TRBV4-1 to TRBJ2-1; without DNA, the TCRdb call of TRBD1 cannot be checked. The germline gives CDR1 MGHRA, CDR2 YSYEKL. This CDR3 has 13 amino acids. The CDR3: CASSHQGQDEQFF.

The chain uses TRBV20-1 and TRBJ2-7; TCRdb's D call of TRBD2 is untestable without DNA. This CDR3 contains 14 residues. The germline gives CDR1 DFQATT, CDR2 SNEGSKA (reference sequence). This CDR3 reads CSASKPGPLAEQYF.

V is TRBV29-1 and J is TRBJ2-3. Germline values: CDR1 SQVTM, CDR2 ANQGSEA. The CDR3 has 15 amino acids. The CDR3 spells CSVEIVETSTDTQYF.

This chain links TRBV6-1 with TRBJ2-7. Germline values: CDR1 MNHNS, CDR2 SASEGT. This CDR3 region has 14 residues. CDR3 sequence: CASGSIVPSREQYF.

The genes are TRBV28 and TRBJ2-2; TCRdb lists TRBD1, though no DNA is available to test this call. Per the germline V gene, CDR1 is MDHEN and CDR2 is SYDVKM. The CDR3 is 18 amino acids. The CDR3 sequence is CASSFPRWWTTNTGELFF. The full variable domain, its missing parts supplied by reference TRBV28 and TRBJ2-2, is DVKVTQSSRYLVKRTGEKVFLECVQDMDHENMFWYRQDPGLGLRLIYFSYDVKMKEKGDIPEGYSVSREKKERFSLILESASTNQTSMYLCASSFPRWWTTNTGELFFGEGSRLTVL.

The chain employs TRBV15 and TRBJ2-3. Germline-derived CDR1 and CDR2 are LNHNV and YYDKDF (reference sequence). The CDR3 runs 18 residues. This CDR3 is CATSRDLSLGPRTDTQYF. Using reference TRBV15 and TRBJ2-3 for the parts outside the CDR3, the full variable domain is DAMVIQNPRYQVTQFGKPVTLSCSQTLNHNVMYWYQQKSSQAPKLLFHYYDKDFNNEADTPDNFQSRRPNTSFCFLDIRSPGLGDTAMYLCATSRDLSLGPRTDTQYFGPGTRLTVL.

The V gene is TRBV9, the J gene TRBJ2-7; checking the TCRdb D call of TRBD1 is not possible without DNA. The CDR3 spans 14 residues. The germline V gene has CDR1 SGDLS and CDR2 YYNGEE. CDR3 protein: CASSVGTAEYEQYF. Full variable domain (rest looked up from reference TRBV9 and TRBJ2-7): DSGVTQTPKHLITATGQRVTLRCSPRSGDLSVYWYQQSLDQGLQFLIQYYNGEERAKGNILERFSAQQFPDLHSELNLSSLELGDSALYFCASSVGTAEYEQYFGPGTRLTVT.

The chain employs TRBV29-1 and TRBJ2-7; with no DNA, the TCRdb D assignment of TRBD2 cannot be verified. CDR3 length equals 13 residues. CDR1 SQVTM and CDR2 ANQGSEA come from the germline V gene. The CDR3 here is CSVHGTSHYEQYF.

V usage is TRBV29-1 and J usage is TRBJ1-1; TCRdb designates TRBD1, a call that cannot be tested without DNA. CDR1 and CDR2 (germline): SQVTM, ANQGSEA. The CDR3 spans 14 residues. The CDR3 is CSVLGGGRDTEAFF.